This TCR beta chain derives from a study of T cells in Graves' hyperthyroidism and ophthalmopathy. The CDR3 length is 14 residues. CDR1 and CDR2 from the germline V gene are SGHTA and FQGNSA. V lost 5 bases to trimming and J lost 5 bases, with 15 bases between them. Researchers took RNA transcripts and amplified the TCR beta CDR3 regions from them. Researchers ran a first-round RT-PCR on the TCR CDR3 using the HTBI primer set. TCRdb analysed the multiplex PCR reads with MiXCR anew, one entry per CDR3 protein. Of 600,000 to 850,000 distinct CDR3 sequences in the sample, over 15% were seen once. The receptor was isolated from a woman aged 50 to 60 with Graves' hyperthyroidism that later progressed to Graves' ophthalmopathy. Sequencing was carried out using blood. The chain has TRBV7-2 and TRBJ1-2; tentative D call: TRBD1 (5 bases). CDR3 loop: CASSPREFRYGYTF. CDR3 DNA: TGTGCCAGCAGCCCCAGGGAGTTTCGGTATGGCTACACCTTC.